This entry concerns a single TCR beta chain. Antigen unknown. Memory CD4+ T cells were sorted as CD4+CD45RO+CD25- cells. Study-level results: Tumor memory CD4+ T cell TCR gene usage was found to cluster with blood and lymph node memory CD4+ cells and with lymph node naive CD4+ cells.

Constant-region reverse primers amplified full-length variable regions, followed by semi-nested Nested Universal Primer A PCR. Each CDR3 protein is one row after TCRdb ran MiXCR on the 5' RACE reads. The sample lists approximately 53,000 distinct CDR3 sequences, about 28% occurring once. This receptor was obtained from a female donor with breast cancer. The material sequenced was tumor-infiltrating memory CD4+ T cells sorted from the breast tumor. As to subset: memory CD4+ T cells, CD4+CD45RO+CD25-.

The CDR3 region is CASSLYSRGFSEAFF. In DNA, the CDR3 is TGTGCCAGCAGTTTATACTCCAGAGGGTTCTCGGAAGCTTTCTTT. The chain couples TRBV27 to TRBJ1-1, with D hard to call. The CDR3 extends over 15 amino acids. Looked up from germline, CDR1 is MNHEY and CDR2 is SMNVEV (reference sequence). Trimming removed 1 base from V and 8 bases from J, with 17 bases in between.